Reported below is one T cell receptor (beta chain). Its target is not known. The data were obtained in a study of long-term antiretroviral therapy in people with HIV. The study's findings and limits: Older ART regimens were possibly in use when the blood was collected between the mid-2000s and the late 2010s.

Germline values: CDR1 SEHNR, CDR2 FQNEAQ (reference sequence). This CDR3 has 13 amino acids. V lost 5 bases and J 11 bases, leaving 18 bases between the germline ends. Version v3.0 of the immunoSEQ assay ran at survey level. Profiled with immunoSEQ multiplex PCR; TCRdb holds only in-frame clones, not every one. Of tens of thousands of clones listed, 70% to 90% are singletons. The TCR was taken from a man between 18 and 29 years old with HIV. The specimen comprised unsorted PBMCs, sampled 1.1 years after starting antiretroviral therapy. V is TRBV7-9 and J is TRBJ1-1, with a possible D match to TRBD1 (5 bases). CDR3 nucleotides: TGTGCCAGCAGCCCGAAGGGGCAGGGCCTGGCTTTCTTT. It is translated as CASSPKGQGLAFF.